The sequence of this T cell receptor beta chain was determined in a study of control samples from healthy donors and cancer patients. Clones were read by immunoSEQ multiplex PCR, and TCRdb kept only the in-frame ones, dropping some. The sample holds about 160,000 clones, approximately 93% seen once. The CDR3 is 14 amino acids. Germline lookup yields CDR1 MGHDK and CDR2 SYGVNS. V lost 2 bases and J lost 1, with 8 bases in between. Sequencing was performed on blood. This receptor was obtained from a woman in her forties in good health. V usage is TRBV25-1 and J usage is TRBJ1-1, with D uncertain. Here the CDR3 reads CASSEALENTEAFF. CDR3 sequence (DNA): TGTGCCAGCAGTGAAGCGCTTGAGAACACTGAAGCTTTCTTT.